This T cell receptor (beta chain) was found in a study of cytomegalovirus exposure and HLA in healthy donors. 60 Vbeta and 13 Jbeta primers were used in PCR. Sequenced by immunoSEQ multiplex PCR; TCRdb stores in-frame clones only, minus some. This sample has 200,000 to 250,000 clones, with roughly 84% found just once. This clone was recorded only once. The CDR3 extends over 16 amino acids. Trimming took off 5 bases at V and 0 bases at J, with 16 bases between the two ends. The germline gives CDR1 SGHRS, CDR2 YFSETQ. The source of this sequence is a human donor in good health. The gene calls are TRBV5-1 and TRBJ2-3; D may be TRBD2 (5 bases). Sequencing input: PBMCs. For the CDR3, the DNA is TGCGCCAGCAGGGTCCAGAGGGTTACTAGCACAGATACGCAGTATTTT. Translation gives CASRVQRVTSTDTQYF.